The 32 T cell receptor beta chains reported below all come from one sample, sequenced in a study of T cells after yellow fever vaccination. TCRdb independently ran MiXCR on the 5' RACE reads; one entry per CDR3 protein. The sample records 150,000 to 200,000 distinct CDR3 sequences, 11% being singletons. Sample: CD8+ T cells sorted from PBMCs, taken 15 days after the yellow fever booster vaccination. The source is a man between 18 and 29 years old who received the YFV17D yellow fever vaccine.

CDR3 residues: CASGYYVGANVLTF. The CDR3 region has the DNA TGTGCCAGTGGATATTATGTTGGGGCCAACGTCCTGACTTTC. This chain links TRBV19 with TRBJ2-6; no reliable D call. V was trimmed by 8 bases and J by 3 bases, leaving 11 bases between them. This CDR3 comprises 14 residues. CDR1 and CDR2 from the germline V gene are LNHDA and SQIVND (reference sequence).

This clonotype has only a few counts. The CDR3 DNA reads as TGCGCCAGCAGCCAAGATCTGAGGGGGAGTGGGCCCCAGCATTTT. It encodes CASSQDLRGSGPQHF. The rearrangement uses TRBV4-1 and TRBJ1-5, with D perhaps matching TRBD1 (6 bases). Between the trimmed V and J ends, which lost 0 bases and 9 bases, there was a span of 15 bases. The CDR3 contains 15 residues. Germline V lookup: CDR1 MGHRA, CDR2 YSYEKL.

The rearrangement links TRBV28 to TRBJ2-3; 10 bases map to TRBD2. The CDR3 has 14 amino acids. V was pared by 1 base and J by 10 bases, with 5 bases of the junction left unmatched. Germline V CDR1 and CDR2: MDHEN, SYDVKM. CDR3 region: CASSLFEAGGPQYF. DNA for the CDR3: TGTGCCAGCAGTTTATTTGAAGCGGGGGGGCCGCAGTATTTT.

This clonotype occurred a few times. The V call is TRBV19, the J call TRBJ1-1, with D tentatively TRBD1 (6 bases). The CDR3 totals 14 residues. CDR1 LNHDA and CDR2 SQIVND come from the germline V gene (reference sequence). V gave up 6 bases and J gave up 0 bases, with 11 bases separating them. Written as DNA, the CDR3 is TGTGCCAGTAGCACCCCAGGGGTGAACACTGAAGCTTTCTTT. Protein: CASSTPGVNTEAFF.

This sequence joins TRBV19 and TRBJ1-5, with TRBD1 as a possible D gene (6 bases). Between the trimmed V and J ends, which lost 7 bases and 6 bases, there was a span of 16 bases. The germline V gene encodes CDR1 LNHDA and CDR2 SQIVND (reference sequence). The CDR3 loop spans 14 amino acids. This CDR3 reads CASNPGGYSQPQHF. The CDR3 bases are TGTGCCAGTAACCCCGGGGGCTACAGTCAGCCCCAGCATTTT. Full variable domain (rest looked up from reference TRBV19 and TRBJ1-5): DGGITQSPKYLFRKEGQNVTLSCEQNLNHDAMYWYRQDPGQGLRLIYYSQIVNDFQKGDIAEGYSVSREKKESFPLTVTSAQKNPTAFYLCASNPGGYSQPQHFGDGTRLSIL.

The chain's CDR3 is CSANRDRGLKAEAFF. The CDR3 DNA reads TGCAGTGCTAACCGGGACAGGGGGCTGAAGGCTGAAGCTTTCTTT. The chain recombines TRBV20-1 with TRBJ1-1; 12 positions agree with TRBD1. Germline assignment: CDR1 DFQATT and CDR2 SNEGSKA (reference sequence). This CDR3 is built from 15 residues. J was trimmed by 6 bases and V by 4 bases; bases with no gene match: 9.

V gene TRBV24-1 combines with J gene TRBJ2-3; TRBD2 might be the D (6 bases). Germline V gene sequence: CDR1 KGHDR, CDR2 SFDVKD. The CDR3 loop spans 14 amino acids. V was trimmed by 7 bases and J by 2 bases, leaving 12 bases between them. Written as DNA, the CDR3 is TGTGCCACCAGGTATAGCGGTTACACAGATACGCAGTATTTT. This gives the protein CATRYSGYTDTQYF.

CDR3 sequence (DNA): TGCGCCAGCAGCCAAGATCAGGACAGGGGGAGGCTCGATGAGCAGTTCTTC. It translates to CASSQDQDRGRLDEQFF. The chain combines TRBV4-3 with TRBJ2-1, with TRBD1 matching 10 bases. J lost 8 bases, V lost 0 bases, and 10 bases had no gene match. The CDR3 extends over 17 amino acids. The germline V gene has CDR1 LGHNA and CDR2 YSLEER.

This clonotype has only a few counts. CDR3 bases: TGTGCCAGCAGCTTTTGGGGGGGTCCGGATACGCAGTATTTT. As protein: CASSFWGGPDTQYF. The chain carries TRBV5-4 and TRBJ2-3, with 7 positions matching TRBD2. Germline assignment: CDR1 SGHNT and CDR2 YYREEE (reference sequence). This CDR3 region has 14 residues. J was trimmed by 6 bases and V by 2 bases; bases with no gene match: 6.

This clonotype was picked up a small number of times. This rearrangement joins TRBV7-8 to TRBJ1-5, with D perhaps matching TRBD1 (5 bases). Germline values: CDR1 SGHVS, CDR2 FQNEAQ. This CDR3 is built from 16 residues. Between the trimmed V and J ends, which lost 0 bases and 6 bases, there was a span of 15 bases. The CDR3 DNA sequence: TGTGCCAGCAGCTTAGCGTTGGGGCTCGAGGGTCAGCCCCAGCATTTT. Amino acids: CASSLALGLEGQPQHF.

The chain combines TRBV10-3 with TRBJ2-1; D not resolved. This CDR3 spans 13 amino acids. CDR1 is ENHRY, CDR2 SYGVKD, per germline. Between the trimmed V and J ends, which lost 2 bases and 9 bases, there was a span of 11 bases. CDR3 nucleotides: TGTGCCATCAGTGAGACAGTCCCCGGTGAGCAGTTCTTC. Encoded protein: CAISETVPGEQFF.

This clonotype was recorded a few times. CDR3 sequence reads: CASSPGGGPPFWGYTF. The CDR3 DNA reads as TGTGCCAGCAGTCCGGGAGGGGGGCCGCCGTTTTGGGGCTACACCTTC. V is TRBV7-9 and J is TRBJ1-2; D is perhaps TRBD1 (6 bases). CDR3 size: 16 residues. Per germline, CDR1 SEHNR and CDR2 FQNEAQ (reference sequence). The V end lost 6 bases, the J end lost 8 bases, and 25 bases lay between the germline ends.

The rearrangement joins TRBV27 to TRBJ1-1; a weak D match, TRBD1 (6 bases). This CDR3 has 14 residues. Germline CDR1 MNHEY, CDR2 SMNVEV (reference sequence). Trimming stripped 3 bases from V and 1 base from J, with 9 bases between. The CDR3 nucleotides are TGTGCCAGCAGTTTTAGGGGGTGGAACACTGAAGCTTTCTTT. Translation: CASSFRGWNTEAFF.

This clonotype was found a few times. The V call is TRBV11-2, the J call TRBJ2-3; 8 bases map to TRBD2. With V trimmed by 3 bases and J by 1 base, 6 bases remained unmatched. The CDR3 sequence is 16 residues long. Germline-derived CDR1 and CDR2 are SGHAT and FQNNGV. In DNA, the CDR3 is TGTGCCAGCAGCTTTTTTAGCGGGACTGGCACAGATACGCAGTATTTT. It translates to CASSFFSGTGTDTQYF.

This clonotype has at least ten counts. Germline and junction disagree at one end, which may indicate a read error. This rearrangement joins TRBV7-9 to TRBJ2-7; TRBD1 might be the D (6 bases). The CDR3 loop spans 12 amino acids. Germline values: CDR1 SEHNR, CDR2 FQNEAQ (reference sequence). CDR3 region: CASSSTAAGAFF. DNA for the CDR3: TGTGCCAGCAGCTCCACCGCGGCAGGGGCGTTTTTC.

This clonotype was seen more than once but under ten times. The chain couples TRBV6-6 to TRBJ2-5, with 9 bases that match TRBD1. Germline V CDR1 and CDR2: MNHNY, SVGAGI (reference sequence). The CDR3 runs to 13 residues. The V segment lost 8 bases and the J segment 5 bases; nucleotides outside the gene matches: 6. CDR3 coding DNA: TGTGCCAGCCAGGGACAGGGAGGCGAGACCCAGTACTTC. It specifies CASQGQGGETQYF.

The V gene is TRBV7-9, the J gene TRBJ2-4; maybe TRBD2 (5 bases). Germline values: CDR1 SEHNR, CDR2 FQNEAQ (reference sequence). The CDR3 runs 12 residues. The V end lost 9 bases, the J end lost 7 bases, and 13 bases lay between the germline ends. CDR3 bases: TGTGCCAGTACCTGGACTGACAACATTCAGTACTTC. Translated: CASTWTDNIQYF. The variable domain in full, with the rest retrieved from reference TRBV7-9 and TRBJ2-4, is DTGVSQNPRHKITKRGQNVTFRCDPISEHNRLYWYRQTLGQGPEFLTYFQNEAQLEKSRLLSDRFSAERPKGSFSTLEIQRTEQGDSAMYLCASTWTDNIQYFGAGTRLSVL.

The V and J genes are TRBV4-3 and TRBJ2-3; 8 nucleotides match TRBD2. This CDR3 is 17 amino acids long. Germline lookup yields CDR1 LGHNA and CDR2 YSLEER. The V and J ends lost 0 bases and 4 bases, in that order; junction bases with no gene match: 9. DNA for the CDR3: TGCGCCAGCAGCCAAGACGGAAGCGGGGGAGTAGCAGATACGCAGTATTTT. Residues: CASSQDGSGGVADTQYF.

In this sample, this clonotype turned up a few times. The chain carries TRBV7-3 and TRBJ2-3; maybe TRBD2 (6 bases). The CDR3 length is 14 residues. V lost 4 bases and J 1 base, leaving 9 bases between the germline ends. Germline CDR1 and CDR2: SGHTA and FQGTGA. This CDR3 reads CASSSSSGTDTQYF. DNA of the CDR3: TGTGCCAGCAGCTCCTCTAGCGGCACAGATACGCAGTATTTT. The full variable domain, completed using reference TRBV7-3 and TRBJ2-3, is GAGVSQTPSNKVTEKGKYVELRCDPISGHTALYWYRQSLGQGPEFLIYFQGTGAADDSGLPNDRFFAVRPEGSVSTLKIQRTERGDSAVYLCASSSSSGTDTQYFGPGTRLTVL.

This clonotype was observed a handful of times. The V and J genes are TRBV4-3 and TRBJ2-1; tentatively, D is TRBD2 (6 bases). CDR3 size: 13 residues. The V gene's germline CDR1 is LGHNA and CDR2 YSLEER. The ends were cut back, 0 bases at V and 10 bases at J, with 10 bases in the middle. DNA for the CDR3: TGCGCCAGCAGCCAAGATGGTGGGGGGGAGCAGTTCTTC. It translates to CASSQDGGGEQFF.

V usage is TRBV7-9 and J usage is TRBJ1-2; 10 bases line up with TRBD1. Germline V CDR1 and CDR2: SEHNR, FQNEAQ (reference sequence). The V gene end was trimmed by 11 bases and the J gene end by 4 bases; junction bases not matched to a gene: 7. The CDR3 consists of 13 residues. CDR3 amino acids: CAGGQGPFYGYTF. CDR3 DNA sequence: TGTGCCGGGGGACAGGGGCCCTTCTATGGCTACACCTTC.

Many counts were recorded for this clonotype. This chain joins TRBV4-3 and TRBJ2-3; a weak D match, TRBD2 (7 bases). The ends were cut back, 1 base at V and 2 bases at J, with 16 bases in the middle. The germline gives CDR1 LGHNA, CDR2 YSLEER. CDR3 size: 17 residues. The CDR3 DNA reads TGCGCCAGCAGCCAAGGTTCTGCGGGGGCTTACACAGATACGCAGTATTTT. Its translation is CASSQGSAGAYTDTQYF.

This clonotype was seen ten or more times. This chain connects TRBV4-2 to TRBJ2-5; D might be TRBD1 (5 bases). CDR1 is LGHNA and CDR2 is YNFKEQ in the germline V gene. Trimming removed 0 bases at V and 2 bases at J, with 10 bases between. There are 15 residues in the CDR3. CDR3 sequence (DNA): TGTGCCAGCAGCCAAGAAGGGGCAGATCAAGAGACCCAGTACTTC. Protein: CASSQEGADQETQYF.

This clonotype was counted a few times. At one end the junction does not follow the germline gene, possibly because of a read error. This chain uses TRBV5-6 with TRBJ2-7; either TRBD1 or TRBD2 may fit D (5 bases each). This CDR3 has 15 residues. Germline CDR1 SGHDT, CDR2 YYEEEE. As DNA, the CDR3 is TGTGCCAGCACCTTGCAATGGGGGTTGATCGGCGAGCAGTACTTC. It yields the protein CASTLQWGLIGEQYF.

The V and J genes are TRBV6-5 and TRBJ2-7; 8 nucleotides match TRBD1. The trim removed 6 bases at V and 6 bases at J, leaving 7 bases unmatched. The CDR3 extends over 13 amino acids. The germline gives CDR1 MNHEY, CDR2 SVGAGI. The CDR3 loop is CASSRTGFGEQYF. In DNA, the CDR3 is TGTGCCAGCAGCCGGACAGGGTTTGGCGAGCAGTACTTC.

The chain is built from TRBV4-2 and TRBJ2-7; 9 bases align to TRBD1. Trimming at V came to 6 bases and at J to 7 bases, leaving 10 bases not matched to a gene. Germline CDR1 reads LGHNA; CDR2 reads YNFKEQ. The CDR3 runs to 14 residues. The CDR3 loop is CASSSTGGVGEQYF. The CDR3 DNA reads as TGTGCCAGCAGTTCTACAGGGGGCGTGGGGGAGCAGTACTTC.

The V gene is TRBV27, the J gene TRBJ2-5; D gene uncertain. The CDR3 is 15 amino acids. Trimming stripped 6 bases from V and 1 base from J, with 15 bases between. CDR1 is MNHEY and CDR2 is SMNVEV in the germline V gene (reference sequence). The CDR3, as DNA: TGTGCCAGCAGCACGCTCAGTCTTGTCCAAGAGACCCAGTACTTC. As protein: CASSTLSLVQETQYF.

The rearrangement links TRBV3-1 to TRBJ2-1, with 14 positions matching TRBD2. Germline values: CDR1 LGHDT, CDR2 YNNKEL (reference sequence). There are 16 residues in the CDR3. V shed 2 bases, J shed 10 bases, and the junction held 7 bases outside the gene matches. The DNA for the CDR3 is TGTGCCAGCAGCCAAATCAGGACTAGCGGGGGGCGGGAGCAGTTCTTC. Translating it yields CASSQIRTSGGREQFF.

The CDR3: CATSGVGGVTDTQYF. The CDR3 nucleotides read TGTGCCACCAGCGGGGTAGGCGGGGTGACAGATACGCAGTATTTT. The chain recombines TRBV15 with TRBJ2-3, with D maybe TRBD2 (6 bases). CDR3 length: 15 residues. The germline V gene encodes CDR1 LNHNV and CDR2 YYDKDF (reference sequence). The germline V and J ends were trimmed by 5 bases and 3 bases, with 15 bases remaining between them.

V usage is TRBV11-2 and J usage is TRBJ2-5; 7 bases agree with TRBD2. With V trimmed by 4 bases and J by 4 bases, 6 bases remained unmatched. From germline, CDR1 is SGHAT and CDR2 FQNNGV. The CDR3 spans 14 residues. The CDR3 reads CASSSPGGRETQYF. In DNA, the CDR3 is TGTGCCAGCAGCTCCCCGGGGGGTCGAGAGACCCAGTACTTC.

This clonotype was recorded a few times. The chain uses TRBV10-3 and TRBJ1-2, with D uncertain. Per the germline V gene, CDR1 is ENHRY and CDR2 is SYGVKD. V lost 0 bases and J 6 bases, leaving 11 bases between the germline ends. CDR3 length: 14 residues. In nucleotides, the CDR3 is TGTGCCATCAGTGAGTCTGTGGGGTCTGATGGCTACACCTTC. Translated, it gives CAISESVGSDGYTF.

The table lists this clonotype with a few counts. The genes are TRBV19 and TRBJ1-5, with 11 bases matching TRBD1. V trimming: 8 bases; J trimming: 4 bases; junction bases outside the gene matches: 4. This CDR3 comprises 14 residues. The germline gives CDR1 LNHDA, CDR2 SQIVND (reference sequence). The CDR3 nucleotides read TGTGCCAGTGGGACAGGGGGATGGAATCAGCCCCAGCATTTT. Residues: CASGTGGWNQPQHF.